The 8 T cell receptor beta chains listed next were all sequenced from one sample in a study of blood T cell repertoires in COVID-19. Clones were sequenced by immunoSEQ multiplex PCR, and TCRdb holds only the in-frame ones, with some missing. The table lists tens of thousands of clones, more than 70% of them singletons. The sequenced sample was peripheral blood. These receptor sequences come from a woman of 80 years or more with active COVID-19.

The chain combines TRBV7-2 with TRBJ2-7; 8 bases align to TRBD2. Per germline, CDR1 SGHTA and CDR2 FQGNSA. The CDR3 has 15 residues. Trimming at V came to 3 bases and at J to 2 bases, leaving 6 bases not matched to a gene. DNA for the CDR3: TGTGCCAGCAGCTTTTTCCAGCGGGGGACCTACGAGCAGTACTTC. It translates to CASSFFQRGTYEQYF.

This clone was seen more than once but under ten times. The chain couples TRBV10-3 to TRBJ2-6; 9 nucleotides match TRBD1. CDR1 and CDR2 (germline): ENHRY, SYGVKD. The CDR3 extends over 18 amino acids. With 0 bases clipped from V and 0 bases from J, the junction kept 3 bases outside the gene matches. CDR3 loop: CAISESGQGTSGANVLTF. CDR3 bases: TGTGCCATCAGTGAGTCGGGACAGGGTACCTCTGGGGCCAACGTCCTGACTTTC.

The gene calls are TRBV19 and TRBJ1-1, with TRBD1 as a possible D gene (5 bases). The CDR3 spans 15 residues. V shed 6 bases and J shed 2 bases, with 16 bases lying between them. CDR1 and CDR2 from the germline V gene are LNHDA and SQIVND (reference sequence). The CDR3 nucleotides are TGTGCCAGTAGACCTTGGACACTCAAAAACACTGAAGCTTTCTTT. It specifies CASRPWTLKNTEAFF.

The chain employs TRBV5-6 and TRBJ2-7, with 8 positions matching TRBD1. Germline V gene lookup returns CDR1 SGHDT and CDR2 YYEEEE. V shed 4 bases and J 4 bases; nucleotides not matched to a gene: 10. This CDR3 has 15 amino acids. Written as DNA, the CDR3 is TGTGCCAGCAGCACAGACGGGACAGGAAATTACGAGCAGTACTTC. This translates into CASSTDGTGNYEQYF.

The rearrangement uses TRBV5-1 and TRBJ2-3, with D possibly TRBD2 on 5 matching bases. The CDR3 spans 13 residues. CDR1 is SGHRS, CDR2 YFSETQ, per germline. V dropped 9 bases and J dropped 4 bases, with 15 bases sitting between them. The CDR3, as DNA: TGCGCCACCCAGAGGGTGGGGTCAGATACGCAGTATTTT. It is translated as CATQRVGSDTQYF.

Comments on this clone: At one boundary the junction diverges from the germline segment, which might be a read error. This chain connects TRBV5-4 to TRBJ1-5; no clear D gene. The germline CDR1 and CDR2 sequences are SGHNT and YYREEE (reference sequence). The CDR3 length is 15 residues. In DNA form, the CDR3 reads TGTGCCAGCAGCTTGGGGCTGTCTAGCGATCAGCCCCAGCATTTT. It yields the protein CASSLGLSSDQPQHF.

CDR3 loop: CAITPGGLSSTDTQYF. Written as DNA, the CDR3 is TGTGCCATCACCCCCGGCGGGCTGAGTAGTACAGATACGCAGTATTTT. The chain couples TRBV10-3 to TRBJ2-3, with TRBD2 as a possible D gene (5 bases). Germline-derived CDR1 and CDR2 are ENHRY and SYGVKD. There are 16 residues in the CDR3. The ends were cut back, 7 bases at V and 3 bases at J, with 20 bases in the middle.

V and J are TRBV11-3 and TRBJ2-2, with D uncertain. Per the germline V gene, CDR1 is SGHNT and CDR2 is YENEEA. Between the trimmed V and J ends, which lost 5 bases and 0 bases, there was a span of 10 bases. This CDR3 region has 15 residues. CDR3 nucleotides: TGTGCCAGCAGCCCCAGGTCGTCGAACACCGGGGAGCTGTTTTTT. This codes for CASSPRSSNTGELFF.